This is a list of T cell receptor beta chains from one sample in a study of blood T cells in healthy people across ages. Each CDR3 protein gets one entry after TCRdb re-called the 5' RACE reads with MiXCR. The sample carries about 800,000 distinct CDR3 sequences, 55% to 75% recorded once. Sequenced input: blood. All receptors come from a man aged 25 to 45 in good health. Both conserved end residues are part of each CDR3. The order of the fields is V gene, J gene, D gene, CDR3 length, clone size, CDR3 DNA, CDR3 protein. D genes are given only for firm matches. Only part of the rows carry a size: once, few, many, or a class if the clone is expanded.

TRBV10-3,TRBJ1-2,TRBD1,14,few,TGTGCCATCAGTGGCGGGACAGGGAACTATGGCTACACCTTC,CAISGGTGNYGYTF
TRBV6-2/TRBV6-3,TRBJ2-7,TRBD1,13,.,TGTGCCAGCAGTGTGGGACAGGGGATAGAGCAGTACTTC,CASSVGQGIEQYF
TRBV7-2,TRBJ2-1,.,12,.,TGTGCCAGCACCCACTCCTACAATGAGCAGTTCTTC,CASTHSYNEQFF
TRBV20-1,TRBJ2-5,.,15,few,TGCAGTGCTCAGGGGACTCAGATTGTCCTAGAGACCCAGTACTTC,CSAQGTQIVLETQYF
TRBV7-9,TRBJ1-2,.,14,few,TGTGCCAGCAGCCCTGGACAGAATAACTATGGCTACACCTTC,CASSPGQNNYGYTF
TRBV4-3,TRBJ2-3,.,15,few,TGCGCCAGCAGCCAAGCCCGCGCTAGCACAGATACGCAGTATTTT,CASSQARASTDTQYF
TRBV9,TRBJ2-1,.,14,.,TGTGCCAGCAGCGCTTCTAGCGTCTACAATGAGCAGTTCTTC,CASSASSVYNEQFF
TRBV7-2,TRBJ1-4,.,14,few,TGTGCCAGCAGCTCACAAGGGGGTTCGGGGAAACTGTTTTTT,CASSSQGGSGKLFF
TRBV9,TRBJ1-2,TRBD1,13,.,TGTGCCAGCAGCGCCCAGGGGGCGTGGGGCTACACCTTC,CASSAQGAWGYTF
TRBV27,TRBJ2-7,.,13,.,TGTGCCAGCAGTTTAATGGCAGGGTACGAGCAGTACTTC,CASSLMAGYEQYF
TRBV6-5,TRBJ1-6,TRBD1,15,once,TGTGCCAGCAGTTACTCTGAGGGGGCGCGTTCACCCCTCCACTTT,CASSYSEGARSPLHF
TRBV4-3,TRBJ1-1,TRBD1,18,.,TGCGCCAGCAGCCAAGATGTGGCCCTCCGGGACAGGGGAACTGAAGCTTTCTTT,CASSQDVALRDRGTEAFF
TRBV20-1,TRBJ2-3,.,13,.,TGCAGTGCTAGGGAGCAACTCACAGATACGCAGTATTTT,CSAREQLTDTQYF
TRBV29-1,TRBJ2-3,TRBD2,12,once,TGCGGCGTTGTGCGGGAGAGAGATACGCAGTATTTT,CGVVRERDTQYF
TRBV21-1,TRBJ1-5,.,14,.,TGTGCCAGCACCAAGGCTGCCAACAATCAGCCCCAGCATTTT,CASTKAANNQPQHF
TRBV11-2,TRBJ2-3,TRBD2,16,few,TGTGCCAGCAGCCCTGTACTAGCGGGGGCTACAGATACGCAGTATTTT,CASSPVLAGATDTQYF
TRBV28,TRBJ2-7,TRBD1,15,.,TGTGCCAGCAGTAGGCCGGGACAGGGTAGCGACGAGCAGTACTTC,CASSRPGQGSDEQYF
TRBV4-1,TRBJ1-5,.,15,once,TGCGCCAGCAGCACTTCAGGGAATCCGTTACAGCCCCAGCATTTT,CASSTSGNPLQPQHF
TRBV27,TRBJ2-7,.,14,.,TGTGCCAGCAGGACCCTCAGGGACCCCTACGAGCAGTACTTC,CASRTLRDPYEQYF
TRBV18,TRBJ2-1,.,17,.,TGTGCCAGCTCACGAATGACTTCTAGGGGGGGATACAATGAGCAGTTCTTC,CASSRMTSRGGYNEQFF
TRBV20-1,TRBJ2-7,.,14,.,TGCAGTGCTAGAGTGACCGCTGGGGCCTACGAGCAGTACTTC,CSARVTAGAYEQYF
TRBV3-1,TRBJ2-7,.,14,.,TGTGCCAGCAGCCGCGGACCGGGATTTGACGAGCAGTACTTC,CASSRGPGFDEQYF
TRBV11-1,TRBJ2-7,.,15,.,TGTGCCAGCACCCCTTCGGGCAGGGACCGTGGGGAGCAGTACTTC,CASTPSGRDRGEQYF
TRBV5-1,TRBJ1-2,TRBD1,14,.,TGCGCCAGCAGCCGAACTGGGACAGGGGTTGGCTACACCTTC,CASSRTGTGVGYTF
TRBV20-1,TRBJ2-7,TRBD2,14,.,TGCAGTGCTATGGCGGGAGTTTACCCCTACGAGCAGTACTTC,CSAMAGVYPYEQYF